Listed below are T cell receptor beta chains from one sample, sequenced in a study of blood T cell repertoires in COVID-19. TCRdb's table, derived via immunoSEQ multiplex PCR, lists solely in-frame clones and lacks some. The profile shows hundreds of thousands of clones, 85% of them singletons. Material: PBMCs or T cells enriched from blood (not recorded which). The receptors derive from a woman aged 45 to 65 with acute COVID-19. CDR3s include the opening cysteine and the closing phenylalanine or tryptophan. D genes are given only for firm matches. Not all rows give a size; the values are once, few, many and, for expanded clones, a class.

clone_size j_call d_call v_call cdr3_nt cdr3_aa
few TRBJ1-1 NA TRBV12-3/TRBV12-4 TGTGCCAGCAGTTATAACAGGCTTTTAGCTTTCTTT CASSYNRLLAFF
NA TRBJ1-5 NA TRBV19 TGTGCCAGTAGTATAGAGGGGCCTGGGCCCCAGCATTTT CASSIEGPGPQHF
once TRBJ1-1 NA TRBV9 TGTGCCAGCAGCCTTGTAGAGTCGGACACTGAAGCTTTCTTT CASSLVESDTEAFF
NA TRBJ2-6 NA TRBV25-1 TGTGCCAGCAGTTACAGGGACTCTGGGGCCAACGTCCTGACTTTC CASSYRDSGANVLTF
NA TRBJ1-4 TRBD1 TRBV7-8 TGTGCCAGCAGCGCGGGACAGAGTTATGAAAAACTGTTTTTT CASSAGQSYEKLFF
NA TRBJ1-1 NA TRBV5-6 TGTGCCAGCATTCGGTCGGTGAAAACAGGAGCTAGAATGAACACTGAAGCTTTCTTT CASIRSVKTGARMNTEAFF
NA TRBJ2-3 NA TRBV4-3 TGCGCCAGCAGCCAACAAGGGGGGGGCACAGATACGCAGTATTTT CASSQQGGGTDTQYF
NA TRBJ2-5 NA TRBV19 TGTGCCAGTAGTACGCTCGGGGGAGAGACCCAGTACTTC CASSTLGGETQYF
NA TRBJ2-7 NA TRBV7-8 TGTGCCAGCAGCTTCGGACAGTCCTACGAGCAGTACTTC CASSFGQSYEQYF
NA TRBJ2-1 TRBD2 TRBV18 TGTGCCAGCTCACCACGGGGGGGGAGCTCCTACAATGAGCAGTTCTTC CASSPRGGSSYNEQFF
few TRBJ2-3 NA TRBV11-2 TGTGCCAGCAGCCTACAAGAGCTAGCCCCAATTGCGTATTTT CASSLQELAPIAYF
many TRBJ1-5 NA TRBV10-3 TGTGCCTCGGGAGAAGGATATCAGCCCCAGCATTTT CASGEGYQPQHF
once TRBJ1-6 TRBD1 TRBV19 TGTGCCAGTCGCCGGGACAGCTTTAATTCACCCCTCCACTTT CASRRDSFNSPLHF
NA TRBJ2-1 TRBD2 TRBV7-9 TGTGCCAGCAGCAAGGGAGGGACGGAGCCGTTTGGGCAGTTCTTC CASSKGGTEPFGQFF
NA TRBJ2-5 NA TRBV6-5 TGTGCCAGCAGGGCGGCAGGGGTAGAGACCCAGTACTTC CASRAAGVETQYF
NA TRBJ2-5 TRBD1 TRBV5-1 TGCGCCAGCAGCTTGGCCTACCGGGACAGGGCTGAGACCCAGTACTTC CASSLAYRDRAETQYF
NA TRBJ1-2 NA TRBV6-5 TGTGCCAGCTCGGGTCAACTCTATGGCTACACCTTC CASSGQLYGYTF
NA TRBJ2-1 NA TRBV7-9 TGTGCCAGCAGCTCCGGGACCTACAATGAGCAGTTCTTC CASSSGTYNEQFF
NA TRBJ1-2 NA TRBV12-5 TGTGCTAGTGGTTCGTGGAAGGGGGATGGCTACACCTTC CASGSWKGDGYTF
NA TRBJ1-1 NA TRBV11-3 TGTGCCAGCAGCTTTGCAGTGAACACTGAAGCTTTCTTT CASSFAVNTEAFF
NA TRBJ2-2 TRBD1 TRBV9 TGTGCCAGCAGCGGGACAGGGGATGCCGGGGAGCTGTTTTTT CASSGTGDAGELFF
NA TRBJ1-3 NA TRBV10-3 TGTGCCATCAGACAGACAGTTGGAAACACCATATATTTT CAIRQTVGNTIYF
NA TRBJ1-6 NA TRBV7-2 TGTGCCAGCAGCCGTGCTGGGGGGGCCCTCCACTTT CASSRAGGALHF
NA TRBJ2-3 NA TRBV5-8 TGTGCCAGCAGCTTGGGGCAGGCCAACACAGATACGCAGTATTTT CASSLGQANTDTQYF
NA TRBJ2-7 NA TRBV7-6 TGTGCCAGCAGCTTAGGATCCACAGAGACCTACGAGCAGTACTTC CASSLGSTETYEQYF
few TRBJ2-3 NA TRBV12-3/TRBV12-4 TGTGCCAGCAGTTTACAGGGGGATACGCAGTATTTT CASSLQGDTQYF
NA TRBJ1-6 TRBD1 TRBV5-4 TGTGCCAGCAGCACGGGACAGGGGAATTCACCCCTCCACTTT CASSTGQGNSPLHF
NA TRBJ2-6 TRBD2 TRBV4-1 TGCGCCAGCAGCCAAGATGGCGGGGGAGCTGGGGCCAACGTCCTGACTTTC CASSQDGGGAGANVLTF
NA TRBJ2-2 NA TRBV30 TGTGCCTGGAGTGTACAAGGGGCCGGGGAGCTGTTTTTT CAWSVQGAGELFF
NA TRBJ2-5 NA TRBV30 TGTGCCTGGAGTGTACTCAGTGGCAGCGGTTTGGAGACCCAGTACTTC CAWSVLSGSGLETQYF
NA TRBJ1-4 NA TRBV4-3 TGCGCCAGCAGCCAAATGGGTCTGGAGGAAAAACTGTTTTTT CASSQMGLEEKLFF
NA TRBJ2-3 NA TRBV10-1 TGCGCCAGCAGTGGAGGGAATAGGGCTCCAGATACGCAGTATTTT CASSGGNRAPDTQYF
NA TRBJ2-7 NA TRBV30 TGTGCCTGGAGTAGGGGCAGCTACGAGCAGTACTTC CAWSRGSYEQYF
NA TRBJ2-1 NA TRBV6-5 TGTGCCAGCAGCAGCGGCAGTTGGAATGAGCAGTTCTTC CASSSGSWNEQFF
few TRBJ1-2 NA TRBV6-5 TGTGCCAGCAGTTACTCGAAGCTGGCGGGGGATGGTGGCTACACCTTC CASSYSKLAGDGGYTF
NA TRBJ2-3 NA TRBV6-2/TRBV6-3 TGTGCCAGCAGTCCCCCCAGGGACACAGATACGCAGTATTTT CASSPPRDTDTQYF
NA TRBJ2-1 TRBD2 TRBV3-1/TRBV3-2 TGTGCCAGCAGCCGACCGGGACTAGTTCGGGGTGAGCAGTTCTTC CASSRPGLVRGEQFF